Below, 5 T cell receptor beta chains from the same sample are listed, as sequenced in a study of tissue T cells after allogeneic stem cell transplantation. The protocol was immunoSEQ multiplex PCR, while the TCRdb copy is restricted to in-frame clones and leaves out a portion. The data contain several thousand clones, around 74% of them singletons. Steroid-refractory graft-versus-host disease after allogeneic hematopoietic cell transplant qualified adults for prospective research-autopsy enrollment. Material: left colon tissue, obtained at autopsy. These TCRs come from a male patient older than 55 with steroid-refractory graft-versus-host disease after an allogeneic stem cell transplant. Some T cells may be transferred from the graft donor.

This clone was seen only a few times. The chain carries TRBV15 and TRBJ2-1; D ambiguous. Looked up from germline, CDR1 is LNHNV and CDR2 is YYDKDF (reference sequence). Trimming removed 2 bases from V and 10 bases from J, with 9 bases in between. The CDR3 spans 12 residues. DNA for the CDR3: TGTGCCACCAGCAGAAACATGAACGAGCAGTTCTTC. It encodes CATSRNMNEQFF.

V and J are TRBV3-1 (or the pseudogene TRBV3-2) and TRBJ2-7; the D call may be TRBD1 or TRBD2 (7 bases each). Germline V gene sequence: CDR1 LGHDT, CDR2 YNNKEL (reference sequence). V lost 4 bases and J 6 bases, leaving 19 bases between the germline ends. The CDR3 sequence is 15 residues long. CDR3 region: CASSRRGGGGVEQYF. DNA for the CDR3: TGTGCCAGCAGCCGGAGAGGGGGAGGGGGCGTCGAGCAGTACTTC.

The DNA for the CDR3 is TGTGCCTGGAGTTCAGGGCATTCCTACAATGAGCAGTTCTTC. Protein product: CAWSSGHSYNEQFF. V gene TRBV30 combines with J gene TRBJ2-1; D might be TRBD1 (5 bases). Germline CDR1 and CDR2: GTSNPN and SVGIG (reference sequence). The CDR3 totals 14 residues. V was cut by 2 bases and J by 1 base, with 9 bases left in between.

The chain combines TRBV5-1 with TRBJ1-2; TRBD1 matches at 7 bases. Per germline, CDR1 SGHRS and CDR2 YFSETQ. The CDR3 has 16 amino acids. V gave up 4 bases and J gave up 6 bases; unmatched junction bases: 15. The CDR3 region is CASSQGDREDRHGYTF. The CDR3 DNA is TGCGCCAGCAGCCAGGGAGACAGGGAAGACCGGCATGGCTACACCTTC.

This chain uses TRBV2 with TRBJ1-1; TRBD1 is a possible D gene (5 bases). CDR1 SNHLY and CDR2 FYNNEI come from the germline V gene. CDR3 length: 17 amino acids. Trimming cost V 6 bases and J 2 bases, with 22 bases left between them. CDR3 region: CASSPTGPGYYNTEAFF. As DNA, the CDR3 is TGTGCCAGCAGCCCTACCGGGCCAGGGTATTATAACACTGAAGCTTTCTTT.